This is a list of T cell receptor beta chains from one sample in a study of cytomegalovirus exposure and HLA in healthy donors. Profiled with immunoSEQ multiplex PCR; TCRdb holds only in-frame clones, not every one. The data contain about 110,000 clones, roughly four fifths of them singletons. The sample comprised PBMCs. The receptors stem from a man aged 50 or older in good health and CMV-seronegative. CDR3s include the opening cysteine and the closing phenylalanine or tryptophan. D genes are given only for firm matches. Expanded clones are given a class, and other clones once, few, many or no size at all.

TRBV7-8	TRBD1	NA	TRBJ2-1	TGTGCCAGCAGCTTCCGGGACAGGGCGAATGAGCAGTTCTTC	CASSFRDRANEQFF
TRBV29-1	NA	NA	TRBJ1-5	TGCAGCGTCATATCGAGTGGCAATCAGCCCCAGCATTTT	CSVISSGNQPQHF
TRBV11-3	TRBD2	NA	TRBJ2-3	TGTGCCAGCTTACGCCGGGGGGGCGGAACAGATACGCAGTATTTT	CASLRRGGGTDTQYF
TRBV7-9	NA	NA	TRBJ2-6	TGTGCCAGCAGAGACAGCTCTGGGGCCAACGTCCTGACTTTC	CASRDSSGANVLTF
TRBV10-2	NA	NA	TRBJ1-6	TGCGCCAGCAGTTCTTTACAGGTGAACTATAATTCACCCCTCCACTTT	CASSSLQVNYNSPLHF
TRBV7-8	NA	NA	TRBJ2-2	TGTGCCAGCAGCTTAGTGGAGGGGGCGAATGCCGGGGAGCTGTTTTTT	CASSLVEGANAGELFF
TRBV27	TRBD2	NA	TRBJ2-2	TGTGCCAGCAAGCAGGGACTAGCGGGGGGGTCCGGGGAGCTGTTTTTT	CASKQGLAGGSGELFF
TRBV27	NA	NA	TRBJ2-1	TGTGCCAGCATCCCGGGGGTTACCTACAATGAGCAGTTCTTC	CASIPGVTYNEQFF
TRBV5-1	TRBD1	once	TRBJ1-1	TGCGCCAGCAGCAATACGGGACAGGGGGGGACTGAAGCTTTCTTT	CASSNTGQGGTEAFF
TRBV29-1	NA	once	TRBJ1-1	TGCAGCGTTCGACTTAAAGGGACAAACACTGAAGCTTTCTTT	CSVRLKGTNTEAFF
TRBV6-1	NA	NA	TRBJ2-2	TGTGCCAGCAGGGAGGTCACAATAAGCGGCGGGGAGCTGTTTTTT	CASREVTISGGELFF
TRBV30	TRBD1	NA	TRBJ1-2	TGTGCCTTCGGACAGGACTTATACTATGGCTACACCTTC	CAFGQDLYYGYTF
TRBV5-4	NA	NA	TRBJ2-6	TGTGCCAGCAGTCTATACTTCGGTAGTTCTGGGGCCAACGTCCTGACTTTC	CASSLYFGSSGANVLTF
TRBV19	NA	once	TRBJ2-2	TGTGCCTCATCCCCCGGTACGAACACCGGGGAGCTGTTTTTT	CASSPGTNTGELFF
TRBV4-2	NA	NA	TRBJ1-3	TGTGCCAGCAGCCAACAGACCAGGGGTAGGACTGGAAACACCATATATTTT	CASSQQTRGRTGNTIYF
TRBV5-1	TRBD1	NA	TRBJ2-5	TGCGCCAGCAGCTTCATCAGGGGGCAAGAGACCCAGTACTTC	CASSFIRGQETQYF
TRBV5-1	TRBD2	NA	TRBJ2-1	TGCGCCAGCAGCTTGGTTACTAGCGGTATAGGAAATGAGCAGTTCTTC	CASSLVTSGIGNEQFF
TRBV19	TRBD2	NA	TRBJ2-7	TGTGCCAGTCGCGGGGGCTCCTACGAGCAGTACTTC	CASRGGSYEQYF
TRBV5-6	NA	NA	TRBJ1-2	TGTGCCAGCAGCTTGTTTAGAATTGGTCCTAGAAGTTATGGCTACACCTTC	CASSLFRIGPRSYGYTF
TRBV7-2	TRBD1	NA	TRBJ1-5	TGTGCCAGCAGCTTATTCGGGACAGGTATCTATCAGCCCCAGCATTTT	CASSLFGTGIYQPQHF
TRBV7-9	NA	NA	TRBJ2-2	TGTTCCAGCAGTTTGACTGGGAACACCGGGGAGCTGTTTTTT	CSSSLTGNTGELFF
TRBV5-1	TRBD2	NA	TRBJ2-3	TGCGCCAGCAGCGCCGGGACTAGCCTTAACACAGATACGCAGTATTTT	CASSAGTSLNTDTQYF
TRBV7-3	NA	few	TRBJ2-2	TGTGCCAGCAGCTTAATAGCACGTCAGCCCACCGGGGAGCTGTTTTTT	CASSLIARQPTGELFF
TRBV5-6	NA	NA	TRBJ1-6	TGTGCCAGCAGCTTGGTAGGGACTGACTCACCCCTCCACTTT	CASSLVGTDSPLHF
TRBV6-1	NA	NA	TRBJ1-1	TGTGCCAGCAGGTCCCCCTTGGAGGCTTTCTTT	CASRSPLEAFF
TRBV5-5	NA	NA	TRBJ1-1	TGTGCCAGCAAAAGGAGCACTGAAGCTTTCTTT	CASKRSTEAFF
TRBV5-4	NA	NA	TRBJ2-7	TGTGCCAGCAGCCTGGCGACAGGCTACGAGCAGTACTTC	CASSLATGYEQYF
TRBV5-1	TRBD2	NA	TRBJ2-2	TGCGCCAGCAGCTTGGAAGCGGGGGTACCCGGGGAGCTGTTTTTT	CASSLEAGVPGELFF
TRBV5-1	TRBD1	NA	TRBJ1-5	TGCGCCAGCAGCTTATTGACAGGGGACCAGCCCCAGCATTTT	CASSLLTGDQPQHF
TRBV10-2	NA	NA	TRBJ2-2	TGCGCCGTCCAGGGCGGAGCCGGGGAGCTGTTTTTT	CAVQGGAGELFF
TRBV9	NA	NA	TRBJ1-5	TGTGCCAGCAGCAGAGGAGTACAGCCCCAGCATTTT	CASSRGVQPQHF
TRBV7-2	NA	NA	TRBJ2-3	TGTGCCAGCAGCCCACAGGTTAGCACAGATACGCAGTATTTT	CASSPQVSTDTQYF
TRBV5-1	NA	NA	TRBJ1-6	TGCGCCAGCAGCTCAACAGGGAGCTCCTATAATTCACCCCTCCACTTT	CASSSTGSSYNSPLHF
TRBV7-2	NA	few	TRBJ1-5	TGTGCCAGCAGCTTTGAGGGTGATCAGCCCCAGCATTTT	CASSFEGDQPQHF
TRBV20-1	TRBD1	few	TRBJ2-7	TGCAGTGCTGTTCAGGGGGACGAGCAGTACTTC	CSAVQGDEQYF
TRBV6-5	NA	once	TRBJ1-1	TGTGCCAGCAGCCCCTCCTCGAACACTGAAGCTTTCTTT	CASSPSSNTEAFF
TRBV30	TRBD1	NA	TRBJ2-7	TGTGCCTTGGGTAGGGACAGGGGGCTCGTCGAGCAGTACTTC	CALGRDRGLVEQYF
TRBV9	NA	NA	TRBJ1-1	TGTGCCAGCAGCGTGGGCGGGGGGGTGAACACTGAAGCTTTCTTT	CASSVGGGVNTEAFF
TRBV12-5	TRBD1	NA	TRBJ1-1	TGTGCTAGTGGTCCGGACAGGAGGGACACTGAAGCTTTCTTT	CASGPDRRDTEAFF
TRBV6-5	NA	once	TRBJ1-6	TGTGCCAGCAGTTACTCGAGGCAGTTCAATAATTCACCCCTCCACTTT	CASSYSRQFNNSPLHF
TRBV11-2	TRBD1	NA	TRBJ1-2	TGTGCCAGCAGCTTAGATCTTGGGACAGGGGCTGGCTACACCTTC	CASSLDLGTGAGYTF
TRBV30	TRBD1	NA	TRBJ1-2	TGTGCCTGGCTGGGGCCAGGGGGGTATGGCTACACCTTC	CAWLGPGGYGYTF